The entry below gives a single T cell receptor (beta chain) sequence along with its context. Libraries of TCR beta were made from roughly 1.8 micrograms of genomic DNA that came from cryopreserved PBMCs. These data originate in a study of cytotoxic CD8 clonotypes in ibrutinib-treated CLL. On the study more broadly: Investigators reported around 25 partial and 2 complete responses; after median 68 months, about 15 patients remained remitted and around twelve progressed.

The table came from immunoSEQ multiplex PCR; TCRdb's copy has only in-frame clones and leaves some out. This sample has roughly 130,000 clones; less than 95% occur once, and the top ten carry 9.5% to 14%. The sample was PBMCs, taken after 12 months of ibrutinib treatment. The sequence derives from a human donor with chronic lymphocytic leukemia.

The CDR3 coding sequence is TGTGCCCTATCGACTAGCGGGAGATTACACGAGCAGTACTTC. Its protein is CALSTSGRLHEQYF. This chain uses TRBV6-1 with TRBJ2-7; 12 nucleotides match TRBD2. V gave up 11 bases and J gave up 5 bases; unmatched junction bases: 10. The CDR3 contains 14 residues. In germline, CDR1 is MNHNS, CDR2 SASEGT.